Below are 21 T cell receptor beta chains sequenced from a single sample in a study of T cells expressing NK-cell markers. Following a re-call of the 5' RACE reads, TCRdb has one entry per CDR3 protein and lacks DNA. The sample shows about 550,000 distinct CDR3 sequences, and approximately 4% sits with its ten largest clones. The sequencing input was blood T cells: a sorted CD56 or NKG2C T cell subset, CD4+ or CD8+ T cells, or bulk PBMC T cells (not recorded which). The receptors were gathered from a man aged 18 to 29 in good health.

The J gene is TRBJ2-5, the V gene TRBV6-5; TCRdb's assignment of TRBD1 cannot be checked, as there is no DNA. This CDR3 region has 12 residues. Germline lookup yields CDR1 MNHEY and CDR2 SVGAGI. The CDR3 is CATRTKKETQYF.

V and J are TRBV6-1 and TRBJ1-3. The CDR3 extends over 14 amino acids. Looked up from germline, CDR1 is MNHNS and CDR2 is SASEGT. The CDR3 spells CASSVEISGNTIYF.

The chain employs TRBV29-1 and TRBJ1-1; TCRdb's D call, TRBD1, is unchecked because there is no DNA. CDR3 length equals 13 residues. CDR1 and CDR2 from the germline V gene are SQVTM and ANQGSEA. The CDR3 here is CSVVAGTGFEAFF.

The rearrangement links TRBV28 to TRBJ1-3; TCRdb proposes TRBD1, but this gene call is untestable without DNA. This CDR3 region has 14 residues. The germline V gene has CDR1 MDHEN and CDR2 SYDVKM. CDR3 in amino acids: CASSFWTDGNTIYF.

The gene calls are TRBV6-1 and TRBJ1-2; as DNA is missing, the TRBD1 call by TCRdb cannot be tested. Germline CDR1 is MNHNS and CDR2 is SASEGT. The CDR3 covers 14 residues. CDR3 sequence reads: CASNLQGFGYGYTF.

The rearrangement uses TRBV5-1 and TRBJ2-3. The CDR3 loop spans 15 amino acids. Germline values: CDR1 SGHRS, CDR2 YFSETQ. CDR3 sequence: CASITGNSRTDTQYF.

The chain carries TRBV7-9 and TRBJ2-7; with no DNA, the TCRdb D assignment of TRBD1 cannot be verified. The V gene's germline CDR1 is SEHNR and CDR2 FQNEAQ (reference sequence). The CDR3 loop spans 15 amino acids. The CDR3 region is CASSRGDSRGDEQYF.

This sequence joins TRBV5-1 and TRBJ2-3. This CDR3 contains 13 residues. Germline V gene sequence: CDR1 SGHRS, CDR2 YFSETQ. CDR3 protein: CASRVVGTDTQYF.

The V call is TRBV7-2, the J call TRBJ1-2; absent DNA, TCRdb's TRBD1 call cannot be checked. CDR3 length: 15 amino acids. Germline V gene sequence: CDR1 SGHTA, CDR2 FQGNSA. The CDR3 sequence: CASSPQGGFMDGYTF.

CDR3: CASSLVSGNRFF. The rearrangement uses TRBV11-2 and TRBJ2-1; the D gene TCRdb calls, TRBD2, cannot be checked with no DNA. Germline loops: CDR1 SGHAT, CDR2 FQNNGV. The CDR3 consists of 12 residues.

This chain's CDR3 is CASSQNFEQYF. This sequence joins TRBV5-1 and TRBJ2-7. The CDR3 spans 11 residues. Germline V gene lookup returns CDR1 SGHRS and CDR2 YFSETQ.

The chain recombines TRBV12-3 or TRBV12-4 with TRBJ2-1; the TCRdb D gene call, TRBD2, has no DNA to confirm it. The CDR3 runs 16 residues. Here the CDR3 reads CASSSTLAGAVNEQFF.

CDR3 sequence: CASSLVGWGRASSPEAFF. The rearrangement uses TRBV12-3 or TRBV12-4 and TRBJ1-1; as DNA is missing, the TRBD1 call by TCRdb cannot be tested. The CDR3 covers 18 residues.

This chain connects TRBV20-1 to TRBJ2-1; TCRdb gives TRBD2 as the D gene, but with no DNA this cannot be confirmed. The V gene's germline CDR1 is DFQATT and CDR2 SNEGSKA (reference sequence). The CDR3 sequence is 16 residues long. The CDR3 reads CSARDPLAGGRNEQFF.

V and J are TRBV4-1 and TRBJ2-1; no DNA is available, so the TRBD2 call from TCRdb remains unchecked. The germline CDR1 and CDR2 sequences are MGHRA and YSYEKL. The CDR3 has 16 residues. CDR3 amino acids: CASSPILRAGGGEQFF.

This CDR3 is CSAILRGGRSYNEQFF. The chain combines TRBV20-1 with TRBJ2-1. This CDR3 contains 16 residues. Germline CDR1 reads DFQATT; CDR2 reads SNEGSKA (reference sequence).

The rearrangement uses TRBV12-3 or TRBV12-4 and TRBJ2-3; TCRdb proposes TRBD2, but this gene call is untestable without DNA. This CDR3 comprises 15 residues. The CDR3 here is CASTHEGSRSDTQYF.

This chain links TRBV27 with TRBJ2-3; TCRdb's D gene call, TRBD1, goes unchecked for lack of DNA. CDR3 length: 16 residues. Germline V CDR1 and CDR2: MNHEY, SMNVEV (reference sequence). CDR3 residues: CASSLWGGPSTDTQYF.

This chain joins TRBV11-3 and TRBJ2-1; TCRdb outputs TRBD2, but without DNA this stays unchecked. Germline V gene sequence: CDR1 SGHNT, CDR2 YENEEA. The CDR3 is 18 amino acids. CDR3 region: CASSLDRASARPHNEQFF.

The V call is TRBV5-1, the J call TRBJ2-1; as DNA is missing, the TRBD2 call by TCRdb cannot be tested. This CDR3 is 16 amino acids long. Germline V gene lookup returns CDR1 SGHRS and CDR2 YFSETQ. CDR3 sequence: CASSSTSRGGGDEQFF. Combining the CDR3 with reference TRBV5-1 and TRBJ2-1 gives the whole variable domain KAGVTQTPRYLIKTRGQQVTLSCSPISGHRSVSWYQQTPGQGLQFLFEYFSETQRNKGNFPGRFSGRQFSNSRSEMNVSTLELGDSALYLCASSSTSRGGGDEQFFGPGTRLTVL.

The rearrangement joins TRBV5-1 to TRBJ2-5; TCRdb's assignment of TRBD1 cannot be checked, as there is no DNA. The CDR3 length is 17 residues. Per germline, CDR1 SGHRS and CDR2 YFSETQ. This CDR3 reads CASSTSGTSEPQETQYF. The variable domain in full, completed from reference TRBV5-1 and TRBJ2-5, reads KAGVTQTPRYLIKTRGQQVTLSCSPISGHRSVSWYQQTPGQGLQFLFEYFSETQRNKGNFPGRFSGRQFSNSRSEMNVSTLELGDSALYLCASSTSGTSEPQETQYFGPGTRLLVL.